A selection of T cell receptor beta chains follows, all from one sample in a study of cytomegalovirus exposure and HLA in healthy donors. Some clones are missing from TCRdb's copy, which holds only in-frame ones; the method was immunoSEQ multiplex PCR. The profile shows 76,000 or so clones, 94% of them singletons. The sample comprised PBMCs. The receptor set was obtained from a woman between 18 and 29 years old in good health and CMV-seronegative. Each CDR3 is given with its conserved first and last residue. D genes are given only for firm matches. The size of a clone is reported for some rows only, either as once, few or many, or as a class for expanded clones.

>TRBJ1-1|-|-|TRBV13|13
TGTGCCAGCAGCTTAGCTCGCGGCACTGAAGCTTTCTTT
CASSLARGTEAFF
>TRBJ1-5|TRBD1|-|TRBV28|15
TGTGCCAGCAGTTTCCGGGACAGGGTCATCCAGCCCCAGCATTTT
CASSFRDRVIQPQHF
>TRBJ1-2|TRBD1|-|TRBV18|14
TGTGCCAGCTCACCTCTTGAGGGGGCGTCTGGCTACACCTTC
CASSPLEGASGYTF
>TRBJ2-5|TRBD2|-|TRBV19|16
TGTGCCAGTAGTTCCCGTGGTAGCGGGGGGCCGGAGACCCAGTACTTC
CASSSRGSGGPETQYF
>TRBJ2-1|TRBD1|-|TRBV30|15
TGTGCCTGGAGCTATGCGGGACAGGGGGCTAGAAGCCAGTTCTTC
CAWSYAGQGARSQFF
>TRBJ2-1|TRBD2|-|TRBV11-3|18
TGTGCCAGCAGCTTGCATAGCGGGAGGGCCCTCGTGTACAATGAGCAGTTCTTC
CASSLHSGRALVYNEQFF
>TRBJ1-5|-|once|TRBV19|14
TGTGCCAGTAGTTATCAGGGTACCAATCAGCCCCAGCATTTT
CASSYQGTNQPQHF
>TRBJ2-7|-|-|TRBV13|12
TGTGCCAGCAGCTCGAACCTTAGAGAGCAGTACTTC
CASSSNLREQYF
>TRBJ2-2|TRBD2|-|TRBV6-5|15
TGTGCCAGCAGCCCGGGACTAGCGAACACCGGGGAGCTGTTTTTT
CASSPGLANTGELFF
>TRBJ1-2|-|-|TRBV30|13
TGTGCCTGGAGTGCCCCAACTAACTATGGCTACACCTTC
CAWSAPTNYGYTF
>TRBJ2-7|-|-|TRBV5-6|15
TGTGCCAGCAGCTTGATTGACAGGAGCTCCTACGAGCAGTACTTC
CASSLIDRSSYEQYF
>TRBJ1-1|-|-|TRBV11-2|13
TGTGCCAGCAGCTTAGAGGTGGCCACTGAAGCTTTCTTT
CASSLEVATEAFF
>TRBJ2-5|-|-|TRBV10-1|13
TGCGCCAGCAGTGATAGACTAGGAGAGACCCAGTACTTC
CASSDRLGETQYF
>TRBJ2-1|TRBD2|-|TRBV6-4|15
TGTGCCAGCAGTGACGAAGCGGGGGGGTCCAATGAGCAGTTCTTC
CASSDEAGGSNEQFF
>TRBJ2-1|-|-|TRBV7-2|15
TGTGCCAGCAGCTTAGATCAGGGGGGTTACAATGAGCAGTTCTTC
CASSLDQGGYNEQFF
>TRBJ1-5|-|-|TRBV18|13
TGTGCCAGCTCACCGGGGGCGGATCAGCCCCAGCATTTT
CASSPGADQPQHF
>TRBJ2-5|TRBD2|-|TRBV4-2|16
TGTGCCAGCAGCCAAGTCCCTAGCGGGGGGGCGGAGACCCAGTACTTC
CASSQVPSGGAETQYF
>TRBJ1-1|-|-|TRBV19|14
TGTGCCAGTAGATTACAGGGAGAGAACACTGAAGCTTTCTTT
CASRLQGENTEAFF
>TRBJ2-3|-|once|TRBV2|16
TGTGCCAGCAAACAACGAGCGGTTATCGTCACAGATACGCAGTATTTT
CASKQRAVIVTDTQYF
>TRBJ1-1|-|-|TRBV27|14
TGTGCCAGCAGTTTGGGCAGGGCTAGCACTGAAGCTTTCTTT
CASSLGRASTEAFF
>TRBJ2-2|-|-|TRBV6-5|12
TGTGCCAGCATCGGGATCACCGGGGAGCTGTTTTTT
CASIGITGELFF
>TRBJ2-2|TRBD2|-|TRBV5-1|18
TGCGCCAGCAGCTACCGTGGGACTAGCGGTATCCACACCGGGGAGCTGTTTTTT
CASSYRGTSGIHTGELFF
>TRBJ1-2|-|-|TRBV11-3|17
TGTGCCAGCAGCTCTAGTTTGGGGCAGGGGACCAGCTATGGCTACACCTTC
CASSSSLGQGTSYGYTF
>TRBJ2-1|-|-|TRBV9|16
TGTGCCAGCAGCCGAGGGGGTGGCAGCTCCTACAATGAGCAGTTCTTC
CASSRGGGSSYNEQFF
>TRBJ2-7|TRBD2|-|TRBV5-1|17
TGCGCCAGCAGCGGAGGACTAGCGGGGGGCAAAGACTACGAGCAGTACTTC
CASSGGLAGGKDYEQYF
>TRBJ1-1|-|-|TRBV28|12
TGTGCCAGCAGTCCCCCCTCCTTTGAAGCTTTCTTT
CASSPPSFEAFF
>TRBJ2-2|TRBD2|-|TRBV11-2|17
TGTGCCAGCAGCCAGGGACTAGCGGGAGTGGTCGCCGGGGAGCTGTTTTTT
CASSQGLAGVVAGELFF
>TRBJ1-1|-|once|TRBV5-1|12
TGCGCCAGCAGCTCGGGGGGGACTGAAGCTTTCTTT
CASSSGGTEAFF
>TRBJ2-5|-|-|TRBV6-1|14
TGTGCCAGCAGAGACAGGTTCGCGCAAGAGACCCAGTACTTC
CASRDRFAQETQYF